This T cell receptor (beta chain) was sequenced in a study of Graves' ophthalmopathy and Graves' hyperthyroidism (dated 2018 in TCRdb). About the investigation overall: Stable hyperthyroidism was defined as no progression to ophthalmopathy within 18 months of follow-up. The study used signatures of the TCR beta repertoire to tell Graves' ophthalmopathy apart from Graves' hyperthyroidism and to predict which patients would progress to ophthalmopathy. In total, around 130 blood samples were TCR-sequenced: approximately 42 ophthalmopathy, some 75 hyperthyroidism and roughly 17 hyperthyroidism-to-ophthalmopathy patients. To explore V-J signatures that separate ophthalmopathy from hyperthyroidism, a discovery set of about a hundred patients was enrolled, consisting of 40 to 45 with ophthalmopathy and approximately 60 with stable hyperthyroidism. An independent validation cohort comprised 18 hyperthyroidism patients and roughly 15 patients who later progressed from hyperthyroidism to ophthalmopathy. T-cell repertoires of thyroid tissue and blood were compared in more than five hyperthyroidism patients. Following sampling, methimazole starting at 30 mg daily was administered to hyperthyroidism patients, and high-dose intravenous methylprednisolone was administered to ophthalmopathy patients. The paper's findings and limits, for the study overall: In cross-validation, the 13-signature model distinguished ophthalmopathy from stable hyperthyroidism with about 90% sensitivity and 81% to 82% specificity, while in the test set the corresponding values were roughly 80% and 75%. No statistical method was used to predetermine the sample size, and group allocation was not hidden from the investigators. Among expanded thyroid clonotypes with frequency above 0.001, most also showed up in blood, which suggests that blood repertoires may reflect the thyroid immune response. In validation, the model predicted ophthalmopathy progression with nearly 71% sensitivity and about 77% specificity; roughly 11 predicted patients were CT-confirmed with GO in a median of approximately 6.5 months.

The sample holds many counts of this clonotype. The antigen it binds to is not known. There are no base qualities to consult, and no much larger clone falls within one base. Patients with hyperthyroidism were aged 18 to 65 years, had been newly diagnosed, and had a disease duration of less than 2 months. Patients with other autoimmune diseases, uncontrolled infections, pregnancy or lactation were excluded from the study. Diagnosis was based on clinical symptoms, serum thyroxine, TRAb, thyroid ultrasound and orbital computed tomography. Trizol reagent was used to extract the total RNA, and its quality was then checked on an Agilent 2100 Bioanalyzer. For repertoire sequencing, TCR beta CDR3 regions were amplified from RNA transcripts. A first-round RT-PCR used HTBI primers with the Qiagen OneStep RT-PCR kit, followed by a second-round multiplex PCR, size selection and purification. Sequencing of the libraries was carried out on an Illumina HiSeq2000 in paired-end mode with 100 bp reads. As for how the authors treated the data: SOAPnuke was used to process the reads, throwing out any read that had adapters, had uncalled bases, had a mean Phred below 15, or lacked an exact constant-primer or identifier match. COPE v1.2.5 was used to merge high-quality paired reads. Unique nucleotide sequences were defined as clonotypes and aligned to IMGT TRB V, D and J references using MiTCR v1.1. The analysis was limited to V-J combinations with a frequency above 0.0001, which together covered just over 98% of the repertoires. For each V-J combination, a TCR clonal expansion and chaos score was defined as F50 clonal expansion divided by the chaos observed in the TCRdist matrix. Welch's t-statistics and random forest were used to narrow the features down to about a dozen V-J combinations, which were then fed into a naive Bayes classifier. The similarity between thyroid and blood repertoires was quantified using the Morisita-Horn index. Clones were called with MiXCR by TCRdb after fastp trimmed the public reads at Q25, and only in-frame beta chains were retained. Each entry is one CDR3 protein sequence, shown with its most common DNA and genes. TCRdb's processing, not the study's, gives the V and J calls here. The sample table contains about 550,000 distinct CDR3 sequences; only one count was recorded for roughly 39% of them. The top ten clones comprise around 4% of the sample.

The CDR1 and CDR2 encoded by the germline V gene (reference sequence) are DFQATT and SNEGSKA. Between the V and J ends, shortened by 0 bases and 1 base respectively, the junction contains 9 bases. From its cysteine to its phenylalanine, the CDR3 spans 14 amino acids. The CDR3 DNA has 42 bases and is translated from base 1. Material for sequencing was peripheral blood or thyroid tissue (not recorded which). The sequence came from an adult man with Graves' hyperthyroidism. The V and J genes are TRBV20-1 and TRBJ1-2; possibly the D gene is TRBD1, per 5 matching bases. The sequenced DNA is TGCAGTGCTAGAGATCGGGGCCATAACTATGGCTACACCTTC. Its protein product is CSARDRGHNYGYTF.